This T cell receptor (beta chain) was identified in a study of CXCR3-negative and CXCR3-positive naive CD8 T cells. cDNA libraries for TRB were generated by 5' RACE incorporating UMI labels. For each CDR3 protein, TCRdb gives one entry from its re-call of the 5' RACE reads, without DNA. The table for this sample gives roughly 70,000 distinct CDR3 sequences. From germline, CDR1 is MGHRA and CDR2 YSYEKL. The CDR3 sequence is 15 residues long. This chain links TRBV4-1 with TRBJ1-1. The sequenced material came from naive CXCR3- CD8+ T cells from blood. Subset: CD45RO-CCR7+CD27+CD95- naive CD8+ T cells lacking CXCR3 (TNR3-). This TCR derives from a human donor in good health. Some clones in this sample may be carry-over from other donors' samples. Here the CDR3 reads CASSQEGGGNTEAFF.